This T cell receptor beta chain was captured by sequencing in a study of T cell clonotyping in hematopoietic cell transplantation. Overall study findings and caveats: After transplant, recipient diversity fell while pathologically expanded clonotypes grew through day 180. CD4 and CD8 repertoire contributions could not be separated without sorting.

Recipient blood drawn about 28 days pretransplant and days 30, 100, 180 after. As for this clone: The antigen is undetermined.

Here immunoSEQ multiplex PCR was the method, and the copy in TCRdb shows in-frame clones only, minus some. The sample contains a few thousand clones, roughly 93% of which appear only once. This CDR3 is built from 14 residues. Germline CDR1 and CDR2: SGHTA and FQGNSA. Trimming shortened V by 3 bases and J by 0 bases, and 6 bases separated the two germline ends. The sample here was peripheral blood mononuclear cells, taken 100 days after allogeneic stem cell transplant. This receptor was identified in a female patient aged 50 to 65 who had an allogeneic stem cell transplant from a related donor, so the T cells may come from the graft donor. Some clones in this sample may be carry-over from other donors' samples. The chain links TRBV7-2 to TRBJ2-1, with D uncertain. CDR3 sequence: CASSFWSSYNEQFF. The CDR3 DNA reads TGTGCCAGCAGCTTTTGGAGCTCCTACAATGAGCAGTTCTTC.